What follows describes a single T cell receptor (beta chain). The antigen is not known. This CDR3 has 17 residues. Germline loops: CDR1 LNHNV, CDR2 YYDKDF (reference sequence). After removal of 0 bases from V and 4 bases from J, the junction contained 11 bases not matched to a gene. The method was immunoSEQ multiplex PCR; TCRdb's version includes in-frame clones alone and lacks a portion of them. The data hold approximately 64,000 clones, with around nine tenths observed a single time. The source of the sample is a study of cytomegalovirus exposure and HLA in healthy donors. Study findings and constraints: Altogether, 150 to 200 TCR beta chains were recorded as cytomegalovirus-associated.

Input material: PBMCs. This clonotype was sampled from a woman younger than 35 in good health and CMV-seronegative. This sequence joins TRBV15 and TRBJ2-7; 8 bases are a match to TRBD2. The CDR3 sequence: CATSRDRKASGYYEQYF. In DNA form, the CDR3 reads TGTGCCACCAGCAGAGACAGAAAGGCTAGCGGGTATTACGAGCAGTACTTC.